A selection of T cell receptor beta chains follows, all from one sample in a study of T cells after yellow fever vaccination. TCRdb re-derived calls from the 5' RACE reads in MiXCR, one entry per CDR3 protein. The table has some 240,000 distinct CDR3 sequences, 3.2% seen once. The specimen comprised CD4+ T cells sorted from PBMCs, sampled 10 days after the yellow fever booster vaccination. The source is a man between 18 and 29 years old who received the YFV17D yellow fever vaccine. The CDR3 runs from the conserved cysteine through the conserved F or W. A D gene is named only where the DNA matches it firmly. Expanded clones get a size class; other rows say once, few or many, or leave the size out.

j_call	v_call	clone_size	d_call	cdr3_aa	cdr3_nt
TRBJ2-3	TRBV7-6	many	TRBD2	CASSSRGGHGDTQYF	TGTGCCAGCAGTTCCCGGGGGGGGCACGGAGATACGCAGTATTTT
TRBJ2-5	TRBV29-1	many	-	CSVDTQAQETQYF	TGCAGCGTTGATACCCAGGCCCAAGAGACCCAGTACTTC
TRBJ2-3	TRBV5-1	few	-	CASSPEAGLGDTQYF	TGCGCCAGCAGCCCCGAGGCAGGGTTAGGAGATACGCAGTATTTT
TRBJ2-5	TRBV7-2	-	-	CASSPIPGLQETQYF	TGTGCCAGCAGCCCGATCCCGGGACTCCAAGAGACCCAGTACTTC
TRBJ2-2	TRBV7-8	many	-	CASRDTGIRNTGELFF	TGTGCCAGCAGGGATACAGGGATTCGAAACACCGGGGAGCTGTTTTTT
TRBJ2-7	TRBV4-1	few	-	CASTPGQGPTYEQYF	TGCGCCAGCACCCCGGGTCAGGGACCCACCTACGAGCAGTACTTC
TRBJ2-1	TRBV20-1	many	-	CSAREPRANEQFF	TGCAGTGCTAGAGAACCCCGGGCTAATGAGCAGTTCTTC
TRBJ2-2	TRBV5-1	many	-	CASKENGGNTGELFF	TGCGCCAGCAAGGAGAACGGGGGAAACACCGGGGAGCTGTTTTTT
TRBJ2-7	TRBV27	many	-	CASSLFGQPYEQYF	TGTGCCAGCAGTTTATTCGGACAGCCATACGAGCAGTACTTC
TRBJ1-2	TRBV19	many	-	CASLGQTGKSGYTF	TGTGCCAGTCTGGGCCAAACAGGGAAGTCTGGCTACACCTTC
TRBJ1-1	TRBV12-3/TRBV12-4	many	-	CASSLSQPLMTFF	TGTGCCAGCAGTTTATCACAGCCTCTGATGACTTTCTTT
TRBJ2-7	TRBV19	many	-	CASSINPGAYEQYF	TGTGCCAGTAGTATTAACCCGGGGGCCTACGAGCAGTACTTC
TRBJ1-4	TRBV5-4	many	TRBD1	CASSLSAGGGEKLFF	TGTGCCAGCAGCTTATCTGCAGGGGGCGGTGAAAAACTGTTTTTT
TRBJ1-2	TRBV29-1	few	-	CSVSGTVNYGYTF	TGCAGCGTTAGCGGGACGGTAAACTATGGCTACACCTTC
TRBJ2-5	TRBV29-1	-	-	CSADPVGETQYF	TGCAGCGCCGATCCAGTCGGGGAGACCCAGTACTTC
TRBJ2-7	TRBV7-2	few	TRBD1	CASSFTGTGDYEQYF	TGTGCCAGCAGCTTTACCGGGACAGGGGATTACGAGCAGTACTTC
TRBJ1-2	TRBV25-1	many	-	CASSEAIRDTRYGYTF	TGTGCCAGCAGTGAAGCCATCCGGGACACAAGATATGGCTACACCTTC
TRBJ2-2	TRBV7-2	-	TRBD2	CASSLVAGVSTGELFF	TGTGCCAGCAGCTTAGTAGCGGGGGTTAGCACCGGGGAGCTGTTTTTT
TRBJ2-5	TRBV25-1	-	TRBD2	CASSEWASGGQETQYF	TGTGCCAGCAGTGAATGGGCTAGCGGGGGGCAAGAGACCCAGTACTTC
TRBJ2-2	TRBV7-3	many	-	CASSPGMSAHTGELFF	TGTGCCAGCAGCCCAGGAATGTCCGCGCACACCGGGGAGCTGTTTTTT
TRBJ1-1	TRBV7-9	-	TRBD1	CASSLRGGTANTEAFF	TGTGCCAGCAGCTTGAGGGGTGGGACAGCTAACACTGAAGCTTTCTTT
TRBJ2-3	TRBV4-3	many	TRBD1	CASSQGGPGQGPDTQYF	TGCGCCAGCAGCCAGGGGGGACCGGGACAGGGACCAGATACGCAGTATTTT
TRBJ2-7	TRBV7-2	few	-	CASTSTGHGGEQYF	TGTGCCAGCACCTCGACGGGGCATGGAGGCGAGCAGTACTTC
TRBJ2-7	TRBV20-1	many	-	CSARTGMFSYEQYF	TGCAGTGCTAGAACCGGGATGTTCTCCTACGAGCAGTACTTC
TRBJ1-2	TRBV5-1	-	TRBD1	CASSRGQRVLNYGYTF	TGCGCCAGCAGCCGGGGACAGCGGGTTCTTAACTATGGCTACACCTTC